This T cell receptor (beta chain) is drawn from a study of blood T cell repertoires in COVID-19. Study in general: COVID-19 samples from acute and convalescent phases originated in the United States, Italy and Spain. Sources were T cells, B-cell-depleted T cells, or PBMCs; the material itself was cDNA or gDNA.

Study processing details: Amplification from reference gene primers served as the basis for estimated nucleated cell counts. TCRdb keeps only in-frame clones here, not all; method: immunoSEQ multiplex PCR. V, J and clone size derive from that table, while D and trimming were established from the DNA sequence. The sample yields about 190,000 clones, approximately 90% seen once. The germline gives CDR1 MNHEY, CDR2 SMNVEV (reference sequence). Trimming removed 4 bases from V and 6 bases from J; junction bases left unmatched: 10. The CDR3 totals 15 residues. The source of this sequence is a human donor in a cohort sampled during active COVID-19. The J gene is TRBJ2-7, the V gene TRBV27, with 9 bases lining up with TRBD1. Specimen: peripheral blood. CDR3 in amino acids: CASSSTGGAAIEQYF. The CDR3 DNA reads TGTGCCAGCAGTTCTACAGGGGGCGCGGCGATCGAGCAGTACTTC.